Each of the 23 T cell receptor beta chains below was sequenced from the same sample in a study of identical twins. TCRdb used MiXCR to reprocess the 5' RACE reads, holding one entry per CDR3 protein. The repertoire holds roughly 750,000 distinct CDR3 sequences, with over 20% as singletons. These same records also appear under a second study, on T cells expressing NK-cell markers.

Sequencing was done on a sample of PBMCs. Receptors were obtained from a woman between 18 and 30 years old in good health.

This chain connects TRBV6-5 to TRBJ2-7; D is uncertain. V lost 0 bases, J lost 1 base, and 10 bases lay in between. The germline V gene has CDR1 MNHEY and CDR2 SVGAGI. This CDR3 region has 15 residues. In DNA, the CDR3 is TGTGCCAGCAGTTACTCGACACTACCTTCCTACGAGCAGTACTTC. Its protein is CASSYSTLPSYEQYF.

This clonotype was seen a handful of times. The rearrangement joins TRBV25-1 to TRBJ1-2; 11 bases match TRBD1. The CDR3 runs 14 residues. J was trimmed by 7 bases and V by 5 bases; bases with no gene match: 6. Germline V CDR1 and CDR2: MGHDK, SYGVNS. The CDR3 DNA sequence: TGTGCCAGCAGTCATTCCGGGACAGGGGGTGGCTACACCTTC. As protein: CASSHSGTGGGYTF.

The chain links TRBV4-3 to TRBJ2-2; the D gene is possibly TRBD2 (7 bases). V lost 2 bases, J lost 6 bases, and 25 bases lay in between. The germline V gene has CDR1 LGHNA and CDR2 YSLEER. CDR3 length equals 19 residues. The CDR3 DNA sequence: TGCGCCAGCAGCCAATACAGGGAACCGGGACTATACCTGGCCGGGGAGCTGTTTTTT. Its protein product is CASSQYREPGLYLAGELFF.

V is TRBV20-1 and J is TRBJ1-2; 7 bases agree with TRBD1. CDR1 DFQATT and CDR2 SNEGSKA come from the germline V gene (reference sequence). Trimming removed 3 bases from V and 11 bases from J; junction bases left unmatched: 15. The CDR3 consists of 14 residues. CDR3 sequence reads: CSASLQPGTASYTF. CDR3 sequence (DNA): TGCAGTGCTAGTCTACAACCCGGGACAGCCTCATACACCTTC.

In its sample, this clonotype was seen a few times. This chain links TRBV7-2 with TRBJ1-2; D unclear. Trimming pared 2 bases from V and 10 bases from J, leaving 14 bases between. The CDR3 covers 13 residues. Looked up from germline, CDR1 is SGHTA and CDR2 is FQGNSA. The CDR3 region is CASSLPGSLDYTF. CDR3 sequence (DNA): TGTGCCAGCAGCTTACCGGGGTCGCTAGACTACACCTTC.

There are a few counts of this clonotype. This chain links TRBV5-1 with TRBJ2-1; 10 positions match TRBD2. This CDR3 contains 16 residues. The V and J ends lost 4 bases and 4 bases, in that order; junction bases with no gene match: 8. The germline gives CDR1 SGHRS, CDR2 YFSETQ. CDR3 bases: TGCGCCAGCAGCGCGCGGACTAGCGGAACTTACAATGAGCAGTTCTTC. Translation: CASSARTSGTYNEQFF.

This clonotype was recorded at least ten times. This chain links TRBV5-1 with TRBJ2-7, with a tentative D call TRBD2 (6 bases). There are 14 residues in the CDR3. The V and J ends lost 3 bases and 3 bases respectively, with 13 bases between them. CDR1 SGHRS and CDR2 YFSETQ come from the germline V gene. The CDR3 sequence: CASSYRGGDYEQYF. The CDR3 nucleotides read TGCGCCAGCAGCTACCGAGGAGGGGACTACGAGCAGTACTTC. Together with reference TRBV5-1 and TRBJ2-7, the CDR3 gives the full variable domain: KAGVTQTPRYLIKTRGQQVTLSCSPISGHRSVSWYQQTPGQGLQFLFEYFSETQRNKGNFPGRFSGRQFSNSRSEMNVSTLELGDSALYLCASSYRGGDYEQYFGPGTRLTVT.

The chain joins TRBV10-3 to TRBJ2-6; 9 bases are a match to TRBD1. Trimming took 6 bases from V and 1 from J; bases not matched to a gene: 7. The CDR3 is 17 amino acids. The germline gives CDR1 ENHRY, CDR2 SYGVKD. In DNA, the CDR3 is TGTGCCATCAGGACAACAGGGGGCGAGTCTGGGGCCAACGTCCTGACTTTC. Its protein is CAIRTTGGESGANVLTF.

The chain is built from TRBV12-3 or TRBV12-4 and TRBJ2-7, with 8 bases fitting TRBD1. Germline trimming cut 5 bases from V and 0 bases from J; bases unmatched to any gene: 12. The CDR3 spans 17 residues. The chain's CDR3 is CASSPTPAGQDSYEQYF. CDR3 nucleotides: TGTGCCAGCAGTCCCACCCCTGCGGGACAGGACTCCTACGAGCAGTACTTC.

The chain couples TRBV3-1 to TRBJ2-3; no clear D. With 0 bases removed from V and 0 bases from J, the gap between germline ends came to 13 bases. The CDR3 consists of 17 residues. The germline CDR1 and CDR2 sequences are LGHDT and YNNKEL (reference sequence). The DNA for the CDR3 is TGTGCCAGCAGCCAAGACCGGACGGGTCCTAGCACAGATACGCAGTATTTT. Its protein is CASSQDRTGPSTDTQYF.

This clonotype was counted a few times. The V and J genes are TRBV7-8 and TRBJ2-5, with 10 bases lining up with TRBD1. The trim removed 5 bases at V and 7 bases at J, leaving 7 bases unmatched. Germline V gene sequence: CDR1 SGHVS, CDR2 FQNEAQ. The CDR3 runs to 14 residues. The DNA of the CDR3 is TGTGCCAGCAGCGTAGGGACAGGGGAAATGACCCAGTACTTC. It codes for CASSVGTGEMTQYF.

This clonotype was counted many times. The CDR3 is CSVLWAQETQYF. The DNA of the CDR3 is TGCAGCGTTCTTTGGGCTCAAGAGACCCAGTACTTC. The chain combines TRBV29-1 with TRBJ2-5; D uncertain. CDR1 and CDR2 (germline): SQVTM, ANQGSEA. The V end lost 5 bases, the J end lost 2 bases, and 9 bases lay between the germline ends. The CDR3 runs 12 residues. Combining the CDR3 with reference TRBV29-1 and TRBJ2-5 gives the whole variable domain SAVISQKPSRDICQRGTSLTIQCQVDSQVTMMFWYRQQPGQSLTLIATANQGSEATYESGFVIDKFPISRPNLTFSTLTVSNMSPEDSSIYLCSVLWAQETQYFGPGTRLLVL.

This clonotype was counted many times. The chain employs TRBV12-3 or TRBV12-4 and TRBJ2-3, with D tentatively TRBD1 (6 bases). V lost 7 bases, J lost 7 bases, and 9 bases lay in between. The CDR3 is made up of 11 amino acids. The CDR3 nucleotides are TGTGCCAGCAAAGGGACAAATACGCAGTATTTT. It translates to CASKGTNTQYF.

This clonotype was seen a few times. This chain uses TRBV18 with TRBJ1-2; D call uncertain. The CDR3 consists of 13 residues. Germline values: CDR1 KGHSH, CDR2 LQKENI. Trimming removed 5 bases at V and 6 bases at J, with 13 bases between. CDR3 sequence reads: CASSATWGDGYTF. As DNA, the CDR3 is TGTGCCAGCTCAGCCACTTGGGGAGATGGCTACACCTTC. Supplemented by reference TRBV18 and TRBJ1-2, the full variable domain reads NAGVMQNPRHLVRRRGQEARLRCSPMKGHSHVYWYRQLPEEGLKFMVYLQKENIIDESGMPKERFSAEFPKEGPSILRIQQVVRGDSAAYFCASSATWGDGYTFGSGTRLTVV.

CDR3 residues: CASSYLLGRDEQFF. In DNA, the CDR3 is TGTGCCAGCAGTTACTTACTGGGGAGGGATGAGCAGTTCTTC. This rearrangement joins TRBV6-5 to TRBJ2-1; 7 bases match TRBD2. V shed 1 base and J 8 bases; nucleotides not matched to a gene: 5. Germline loops: CDR1 MNHEY, CDR2 SVGAGI. The CDR3 runs 14 residues.

The J gene is TRBJ2-2, the V gene TRBV6-5; maybe TRBD1 (5 bases). Germline assignment: CDR1 MNHEY and CDR2 SVGAGI. CDR3 length: 15 residues. Deletions cut 0 bases from V and 6 bases from J, with 11 bases between. CDR3 amino acids: CASSYSVRVAGELFF. The CDR3 coding sequence is TGTGCCAGCAGTTACTCAGTCAGGGTAGCCGGGGAGCTGTTTTTT.

Points on this clonotype: At one end, the junction sequence differs from germline, possibly due to a read error. The genes are TRBV7-2 and TRBJ2-7; no firm D call. The CDR3 consists of 14 residues. CDR1 and CDR2 from the germline V gene are SGHTA and FQGNSA. CDR3 sequence: CANSLGTTFYEQYF. The CDR3 DNA reads as TGTGCCAACAGCTTAGGAACTACATTCTACGAGCAGTACTTC.

J is TRBJ2-7 and V is TRBV25-1; D is possibly TRBD2 (5 bases). Germline V lookup: CDR1 MGHDK, CDR2 SYGVNS. Trimming took off 5 bases at V and 5 bases at J, with 13 bases between the two ends. This CDR3 region has 13 residues. The CDR3 reads CASSIIQRDEQYF. As DNA, the CDR3 is TGTGCCAGCAGTATAATACAGAGGGACGAGCAGTACTTC.

This clonotype was found many times. J is TRBJ1-2 and V is TRBV6-5; maybe TRBD1 (5 bases). The germline V gene has CDR1 MNHEY and CDR2 SVGAGI. This CDR3 has 15 amino acids. Trimming stripped 2 bases from V and 2 bases from J, with 12 bases between. CDR3 DNA: TGTGCCAGCAGTTACGACGCAGGGCGAAACTATGGCTACACCTTC. Residues: CASSYDAGRNYGYTF.

This clonotype was counted many times. The rearrangement joins TRBV9 to TRBJ2-3, with D perhaps assigned TRBD1 or TRBD2 (6 bases each). The CDR3 contains 15 residues. Looked up from germline, CDR1 is SGDLS and CDR2 is YYNGEE. V lost 4 bases to trimming and J lost 2 bases, with 14 bases between them. This CDR3 is CASSPGGGITDTQYF. The CDR3 DNA follows: TGTGCCAGCAGCCCAGGAGGGGGGATCACAGATACGCAGTATTTT. The full variable domain, its missing parts supplied by reference TRBV9 and TRBJ2-3, is DSGVTQTPKHLITATGQRVTLRCSPRSGDLSVYWYQQSLDQGLQFLIQYYNGEERAKGNILERFSAQQFPDLHSELNLSSLELGDSALYFCASSPGGGITDTQYFGPGTRLTVL.

A remark on this clonotype: This is likely a read error, given that the CDR3 carries no conserved phenylalanine or tryptophan at its end. V usage is TRBV3-1 and J usage is TRBJ1-1; no firm D call. CDR1 is LGHDT, CDR2 YNNKEL, per germline (reference sequence). This CDR3 is 14 amino acids long. Between the trimmed V and J ends, which lost 1 base and 1 base, there was a span of 7 bases. CDR3 residues: CASSQGDTNTEAFL. The CDR3 DNA is TGTGCCAGCAGCCAAGGTGACACGAACACTGAAGCTTTCCTT.

This clonotype was recorded a few times. The chain combines TRBV11-2 with TRBJ2-1, with 11 nucleotides matching TRBD2. V shed 3 bases, J shed 5 bases, and the junction held 6 bases outside the gene matches. The CDR3 loop spans 16 amino acids. Per germline, CDR1 SGHAT and CDR2 FQNNGV. DNA for the CDR3: TGTGCCAGCAGCTTGAAAATAGCGGGAGGGAACAATGAGCAGTTCTTC. It is translated as CASSLKIAGGNNEQFF. The variable domain in full, with the rest retrieved from reference TRBV11-2 and TRBJ2-1, is EAGVAQSPRYKIIEKRQSVAFWCNPISGHATLYWYQQILGQGPKLLIQFQNNGVVDDSQLPKDRFSAERLKGVDSTLKIQPAKLEDSAVYLCASSLKIAGGNNEQFFGPGTRLTVL.

This clonotype has a handful of counts. The V call is TRBV20-1, the J call TRBJ2-7, with unresolved D. Germline CDR1 reads DFQATT; CDR2 reads SNEGSKA (reference sequence). The V gene lost 1 base and the J gene lost 2 bases, with 9 bases spanning the gap. The CDR3 runs 13 residues. The CDR3 loop is CSARGDGPYEQYF. The CDR3 DNA follows: TGCAGTGCTAGAGGAGACGGACCCTACGAGCAGTACTTC.